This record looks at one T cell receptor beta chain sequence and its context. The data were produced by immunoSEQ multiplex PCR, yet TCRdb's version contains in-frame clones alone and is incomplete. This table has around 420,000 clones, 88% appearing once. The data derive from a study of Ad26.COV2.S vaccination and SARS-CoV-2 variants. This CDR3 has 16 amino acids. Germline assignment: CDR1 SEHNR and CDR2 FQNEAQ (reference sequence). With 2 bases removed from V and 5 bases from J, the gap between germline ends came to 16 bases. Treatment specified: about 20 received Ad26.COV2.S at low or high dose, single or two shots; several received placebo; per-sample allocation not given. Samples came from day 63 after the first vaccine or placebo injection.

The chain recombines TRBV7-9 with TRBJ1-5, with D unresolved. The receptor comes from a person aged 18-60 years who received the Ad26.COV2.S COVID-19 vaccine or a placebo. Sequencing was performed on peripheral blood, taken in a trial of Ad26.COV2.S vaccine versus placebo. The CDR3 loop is CASSLSVGQEDQPQHF. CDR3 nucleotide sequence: TGTGCCAGCAGCTTAAGTGTAGGGCAGGAGGATCAGCCCCAGCATTTT.